This TCR beta chain was identified in a study of shared clonotypes between healthy human individuals. Study outcomes and limitations: Relative to clonotypes present in all four donors, those not shared had lower generation probabilities.

Every subset's genomic DNA went evenly onto several immunoSEQ plates. The protocol was immunoSEQ multiplex PCR, while the TCRdb copy is restricted to in-frame clones and leaves out a portion. The table lists over a million clones, 96% of them singletons. With respect to this clone: Its target is unknown.

The CDR3 contains 13 residues. Germline values: CDR1 KGHSH, CDR2 LQKENI. Trimming stripped 3 bases from V and 5 bases from J, with 8 bases between. Material: naive CD4+ T cells sorted from blood. Specified subset: CD45RA+ positively selected. This clonotype was sampled from a man in his thirties or forties in good health. The chain combines TRBV18 with TRBJ2-1; no definite D call. CDR3 sequence reads: CASSPTQNNEQFF. CDR3 nucleotide sequence: TGTGCCAGCTCACCGACACAAAACAATGAGCAGTTCTTC.